This TCR beta chain stems from a study of blood T cell repertoires in COVID-19. Generated by immunoSEQ multiplex PCR, the TCRdb table keeps only in-frame clones and is missing some. The data contain approximately 260,000 clones, about 89% of them seen just once; the ten biggest clones take up approximately 2.2%. The CDR3 loop spans 16 amino acids. V was clipped by 5 bases and J by 9 bases; unmatched bases: 16. Germline V CDR1 and CDR2: LNHDA, SQIVND (reference sequence). The sequencing sample was made of peripheral blood. The J gene is TRBJ2-1, the V gene TRBV19; 7 bases match TRBD2. The clonotype was recovered from a man in his fifties with acute or convalescent COVID-19. This chain's CDR3 is CASSPGVASGGFEQFF. CDR3 coding DNA: TGTGCCAGTAGTCCCGGGGTGGCTAGCGGCGGCTTTGAGCAGTTCTTC.